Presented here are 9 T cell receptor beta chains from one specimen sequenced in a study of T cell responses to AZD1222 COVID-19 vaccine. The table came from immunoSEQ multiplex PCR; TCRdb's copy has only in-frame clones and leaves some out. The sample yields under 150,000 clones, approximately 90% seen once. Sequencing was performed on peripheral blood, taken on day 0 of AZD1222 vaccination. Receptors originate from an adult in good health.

The CDR3 DNA sequence: TGTGCCAGTAGTCACACGGAGGACTACGAGCAGTACTTC. Residues: CASSHTEDYEQYF. The rearrangement uses TRBV19 and TRBJ2-7, with D maybe TRBD2 (5 bases). Per the germline V gene, CDR1 is LNHDA and CDR2 is SQIVND (reference sequence). Trimming removed 5 bases at V and 3 bases at J, with 11 bases between. The CDR3 contains 13 residues. The full variable domain, with the rest looked up from reference TRBV19 and TRBJ2-7, is DGGITQSPKYLFRKEGQNVTLSCEQNLNHDAMYWYRQDPGQGLRLIYYSQIVNDFQKGDIAEGYSVSREKKESFPLTVTSAQKNPTAFYLCASSHTEDYEQYFGPGTRLTVT.

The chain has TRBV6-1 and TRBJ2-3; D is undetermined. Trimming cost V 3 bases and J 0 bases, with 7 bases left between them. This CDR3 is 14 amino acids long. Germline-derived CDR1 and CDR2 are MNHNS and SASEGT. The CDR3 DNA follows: TGTGCCAGCAGTGATGTAGGGAGCACAGATACGCAGTATTTT. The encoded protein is CASSDVGSTDTQYF.

CDR3 sequence reads: CASSPQGTSGVTDTQYF. DNA of the CDR3: TGCGCCAGCAGTCCGCAGGGGACTAGCGGGGTAACAGATACGCAGTATTTT. This chain uses TRBV5-1 with TRBJ2-3, with 13 bases fitting TRBD2. This CDR3 has 17 amino acids. The germline CDR1 and CDR2 sequences are SGHRS and YFSETQ. J lost 3 bases, V lost 5 bases, and 9 bases had no gene match.

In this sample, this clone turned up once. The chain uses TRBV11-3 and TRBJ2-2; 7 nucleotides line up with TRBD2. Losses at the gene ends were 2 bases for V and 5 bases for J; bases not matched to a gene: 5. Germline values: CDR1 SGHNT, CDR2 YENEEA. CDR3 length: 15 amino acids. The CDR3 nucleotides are TGTGCCAGCAGCTTATGGCGGGAGTTGACCGGGGAGCTGTTTTTT. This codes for CASSLWRELTGELFF.

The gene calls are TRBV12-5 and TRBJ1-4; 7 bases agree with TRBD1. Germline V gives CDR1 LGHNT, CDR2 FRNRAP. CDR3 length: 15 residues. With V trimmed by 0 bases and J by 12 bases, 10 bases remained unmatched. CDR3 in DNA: TGTGCTAGTGGTTTGGTACAGGGGAGCCCCGAACAACTGTTTTTT. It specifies CASGLVQGSPEQLFF. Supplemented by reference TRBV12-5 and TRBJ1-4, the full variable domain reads DARVTQTPRHKVTEMGQEVTMRCQPILGHNTVFWYRQTMMQGLELLAYFRNRAPLDDSGMPKDRFSAEMPDATLATLKIQPSEPRDSAVYFCASGLVQGSPEQLFFGSGTQLSVL.

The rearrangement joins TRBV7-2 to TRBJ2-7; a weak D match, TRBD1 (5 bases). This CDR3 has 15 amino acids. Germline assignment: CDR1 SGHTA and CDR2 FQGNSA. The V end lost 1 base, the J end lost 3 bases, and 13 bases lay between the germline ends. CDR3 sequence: CASSLGIGQGYEQYF. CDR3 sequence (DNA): TGTGCCAGCAGCTTAGGCATAGGGCAGGGCTACGAGCAGTACTTC.

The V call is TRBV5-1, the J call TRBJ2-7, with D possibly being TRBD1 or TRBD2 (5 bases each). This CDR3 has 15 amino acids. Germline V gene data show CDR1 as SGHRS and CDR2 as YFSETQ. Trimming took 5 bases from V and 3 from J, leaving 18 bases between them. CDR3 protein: CASRDGTPGYYEQYF. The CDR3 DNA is TGCGCCAGCAGGGATGGGACGCCAGGGTACTACGAGCAGTACTTC. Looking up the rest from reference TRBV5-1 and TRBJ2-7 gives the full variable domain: KAGVTQTPRYLIKTRGQQVTLSCSPISGHRSVSWYQQTPGQGLQFLFEYFSETQRNKGNFPGRFSGRQFSNSRSEMNVSTLELGDSALYLCASRDGTPGYYEQYFGPGTRLTVT.

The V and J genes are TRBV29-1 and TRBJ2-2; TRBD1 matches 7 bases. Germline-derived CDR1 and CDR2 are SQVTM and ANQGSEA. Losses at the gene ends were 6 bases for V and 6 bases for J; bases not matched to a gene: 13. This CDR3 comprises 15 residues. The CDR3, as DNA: TGCAGCGTGAGTTTGGGACAGAGAAACTCCGGGGAGCTGTTTTTT. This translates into CSVSLGQRNSGELFF.

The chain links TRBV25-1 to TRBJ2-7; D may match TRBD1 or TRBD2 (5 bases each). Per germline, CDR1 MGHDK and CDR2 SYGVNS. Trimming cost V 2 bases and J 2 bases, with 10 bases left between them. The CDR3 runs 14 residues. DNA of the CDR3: TGTGCCAGCAGTGAAACGGGGCTCCCCTACGAGCAGTACTTC. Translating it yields CASSETGLPYEQYF.